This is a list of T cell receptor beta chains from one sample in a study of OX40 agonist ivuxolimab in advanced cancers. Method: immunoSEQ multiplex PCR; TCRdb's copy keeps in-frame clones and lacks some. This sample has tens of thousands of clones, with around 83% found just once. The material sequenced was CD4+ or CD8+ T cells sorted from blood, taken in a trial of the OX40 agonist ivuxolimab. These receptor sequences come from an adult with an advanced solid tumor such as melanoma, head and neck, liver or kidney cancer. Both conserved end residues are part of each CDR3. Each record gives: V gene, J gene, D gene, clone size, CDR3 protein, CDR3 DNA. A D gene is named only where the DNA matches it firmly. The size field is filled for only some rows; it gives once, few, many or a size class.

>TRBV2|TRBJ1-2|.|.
CASSETGDLGYTF
TGTGCCAGCAGTGAAACGGGGGATCTTGGCTACACCTTC
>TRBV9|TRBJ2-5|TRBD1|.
CASSTTPGTGKETQYF
TGTGCCAGCAGCACCACCCCCGGGACAGGAAAGGAGACCCAGTACTTC
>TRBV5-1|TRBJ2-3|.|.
CASSINTDTQYF
TGCGCCAGCAGCATAAACACAGATACGCAGTATTTT
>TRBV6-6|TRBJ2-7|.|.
CASSPGQTSYEQYF
TGTGCCAGCAGTCCTGGACAGACGAGTTACGAGCAGTACTTC
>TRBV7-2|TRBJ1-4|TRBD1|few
CASSAYRGSPQELFF
TGTGCCAGCAGCGCTTACAGGGGGTCCCCCCAGGAACTGTTTTTT
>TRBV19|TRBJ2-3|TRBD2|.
CASSTGTSGRAGTQYF
TGTGCCAGTAGTACCGGGACTAGCGGGAGGGCCGGTACGCAGTATTTT
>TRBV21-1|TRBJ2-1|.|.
CASSKGVVVGSGRVNSYNEQFF
TGTGCCAGCAGCAAAGGTGTAGTGGTGGGTAGCGGGAGGGTAAACTCCTACAATGAGCAGTTCTTC
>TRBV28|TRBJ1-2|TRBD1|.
CASSQTRTGGTYGYTF
TGTGCCAGCAGTCAAACCCGGACAGGGGGCACCTATGGCTACACCTTC
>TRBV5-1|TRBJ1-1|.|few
CASMGGLNTEAFF
TGCGCCAGCATGGGGGGCCTGAACACTGAAGCTTTCTTT
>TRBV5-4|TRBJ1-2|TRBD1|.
CASSPGTGGAYNYGYTF
TGTGCCAGCAGTCCCGGGACAGGGGGCGCCTATAACTATGGCTACACCTTC
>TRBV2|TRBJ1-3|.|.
CASSERGLGNTIYF
TGTGCCAGCAGTGAACGGGGGCTTGGAAACACCATATATTTT
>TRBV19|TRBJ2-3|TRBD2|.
CASGAGGRDTQYF
TGTGCCAGTGGAGCGGGGGGCCGGGATACGCAGTATTTT
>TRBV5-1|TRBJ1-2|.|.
CASSLGEGDGYTF
TGCGCCAGCAGCTTGGGAGAGGGTGATGGCTACACCTTC
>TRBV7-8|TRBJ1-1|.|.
CASSLALDRLTEAFF
TGTGCCAGCAGCTTAGCTTTGGACAGACTCACTGAAGCTTTCTTT
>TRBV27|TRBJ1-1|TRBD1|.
CASSAGTVWATEAFF
TGTGCCAGCAGTGCAGGGACAGTATGGGCCACTGAAGCTTTCTTT
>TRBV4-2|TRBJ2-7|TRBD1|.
CASSQRGDRGSYEQYF
TGTGCCAGCAGCCAGAGAGGGGACAGGGGTTCCTACGAGCAGTACTTC
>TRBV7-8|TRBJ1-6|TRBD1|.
CASSGRDRRYNSPLHF
TGTGCCAGCAGCGGCCGGGACAGAAGATATAATTCACCCCTCCACTTT